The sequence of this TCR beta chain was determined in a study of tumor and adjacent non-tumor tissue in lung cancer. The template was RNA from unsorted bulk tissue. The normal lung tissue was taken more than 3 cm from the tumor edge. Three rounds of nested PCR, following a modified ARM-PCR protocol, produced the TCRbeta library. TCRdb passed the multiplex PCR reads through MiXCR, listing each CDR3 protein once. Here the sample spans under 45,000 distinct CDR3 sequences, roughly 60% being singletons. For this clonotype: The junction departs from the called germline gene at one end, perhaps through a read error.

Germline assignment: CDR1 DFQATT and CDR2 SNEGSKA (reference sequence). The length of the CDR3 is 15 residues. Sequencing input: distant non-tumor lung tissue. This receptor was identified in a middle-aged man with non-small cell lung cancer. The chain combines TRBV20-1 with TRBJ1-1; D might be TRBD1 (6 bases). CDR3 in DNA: TGCGGTGCCAGAGGACGGACAGTCATGAACACTGAAGCTTTCTTT. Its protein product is CGARGRTVMNTEAFF.